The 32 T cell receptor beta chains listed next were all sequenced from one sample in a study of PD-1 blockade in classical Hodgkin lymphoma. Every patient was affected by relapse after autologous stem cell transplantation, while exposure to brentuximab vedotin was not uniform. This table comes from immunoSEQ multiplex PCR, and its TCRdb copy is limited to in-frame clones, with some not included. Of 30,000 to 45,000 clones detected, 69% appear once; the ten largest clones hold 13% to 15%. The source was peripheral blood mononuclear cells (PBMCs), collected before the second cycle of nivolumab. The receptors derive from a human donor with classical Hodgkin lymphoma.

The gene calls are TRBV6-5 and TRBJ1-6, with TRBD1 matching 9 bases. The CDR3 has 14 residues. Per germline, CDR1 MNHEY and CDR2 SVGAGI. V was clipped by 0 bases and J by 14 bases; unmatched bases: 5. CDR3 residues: CASSYSPTGGSLHF. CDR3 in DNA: TGTGCCAGCAGTTACTCTCCGACAGGGGGTTCCCTCCACTTT.

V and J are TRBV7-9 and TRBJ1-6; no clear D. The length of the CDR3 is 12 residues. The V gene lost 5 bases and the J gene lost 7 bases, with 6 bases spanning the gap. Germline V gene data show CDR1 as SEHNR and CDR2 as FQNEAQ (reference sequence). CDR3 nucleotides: TGTGCCAGCAGCGTCCAGAATTCACCCCTCCACTTT. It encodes CASSVQNSPLHF.

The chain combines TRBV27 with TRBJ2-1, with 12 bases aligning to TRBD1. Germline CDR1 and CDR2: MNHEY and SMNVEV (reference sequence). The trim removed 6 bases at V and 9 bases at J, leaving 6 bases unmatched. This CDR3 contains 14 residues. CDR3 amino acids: CASRKGQGAGEQFF. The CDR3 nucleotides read TGTGCCAGCAGAAAGGGACAGGGGGCAGGTGAGCAGTTCTTC.

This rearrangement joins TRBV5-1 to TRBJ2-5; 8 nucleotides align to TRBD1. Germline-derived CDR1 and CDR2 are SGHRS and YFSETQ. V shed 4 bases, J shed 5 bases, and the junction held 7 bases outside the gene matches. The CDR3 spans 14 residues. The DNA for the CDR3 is TGCGCCAGCAGCCTTGGACAGGGACGGGAGACCCAGTACTTC. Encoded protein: CASSLGQGRETQYF. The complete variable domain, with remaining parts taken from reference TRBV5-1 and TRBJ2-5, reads KAGVTQTPRYLIKTRGQQVTLSCSPISGHRSVSWYQQTPGQGLQFLFEYFSETQRNKGNFPGRFSGRQFSNSRSEMNVSTLELGDSALYLCASSLGQGRETQYFGPGTRLLVL.

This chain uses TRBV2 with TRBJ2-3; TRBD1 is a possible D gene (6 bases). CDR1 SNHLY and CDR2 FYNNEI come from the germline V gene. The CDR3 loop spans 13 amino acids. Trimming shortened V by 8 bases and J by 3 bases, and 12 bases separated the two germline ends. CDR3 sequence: CASHREGTDTQYF. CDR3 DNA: TGTGCCAGCCACAGGGAAGGAACAGATACGCAGTATTTT.

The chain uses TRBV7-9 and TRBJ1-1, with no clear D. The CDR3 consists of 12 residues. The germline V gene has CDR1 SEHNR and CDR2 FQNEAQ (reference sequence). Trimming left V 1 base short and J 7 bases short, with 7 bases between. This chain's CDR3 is CASSLGYSEAFF. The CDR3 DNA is TGTGCCAGCAGCTTAGGCTACAGTGAAGCTTTCTTT.

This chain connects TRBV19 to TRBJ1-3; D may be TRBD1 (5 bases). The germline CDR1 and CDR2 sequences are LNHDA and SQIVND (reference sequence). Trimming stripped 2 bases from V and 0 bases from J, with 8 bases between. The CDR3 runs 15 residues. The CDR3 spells CASSILGTSGNTIYF. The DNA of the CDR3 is TGTGCCAGTAGTATATTGGGGACCTCTGGAAACACCATATATTTT.

CDR3 sequence: CASSISDYGYTF. In DNA form, the CDR3 reads TGTGCCAGTAGTATATCAGACTATGGCTACACCTTC. The chain recombines TRBV19 with TRBJ1-2; D gene ambiguous. This CDR3 is built from 12 residues. Trimming removed 2 bases from V and 3 bases from J, with 4 bases in between. Germline CDR1 LNHDA, CDR2 SQIVND (reference sequence).

CDR3 nucleotide sequence: TGTGCCAGCAGTTTCACCCGCGGACAGGGCTACGAGCAGTACTTC. As protein: CASSFTRGQGYEQYF. The chain links TRBV6-5 to TRBJ2-7; the match to TRBD1 covers 8 bases. The CDR3 covers 15 residues. The germline gives CDR1 MNHEY, CDR2 SVGAGI. The trim removed 4 bases at V and 3 bases at J, leaving 8 bases unmatched.

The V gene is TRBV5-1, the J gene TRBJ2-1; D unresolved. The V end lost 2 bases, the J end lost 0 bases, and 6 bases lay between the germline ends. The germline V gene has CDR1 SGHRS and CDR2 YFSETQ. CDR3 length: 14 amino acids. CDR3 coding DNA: TGCGCCAGCAGCTTCAGTAGCTCCTACAATGAGCAGTTCTTC. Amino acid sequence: CASSFSSSYNEQFF.

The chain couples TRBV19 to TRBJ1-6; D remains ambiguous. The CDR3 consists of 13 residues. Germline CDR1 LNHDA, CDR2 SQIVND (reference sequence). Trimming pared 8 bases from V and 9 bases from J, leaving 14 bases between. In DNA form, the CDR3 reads TGTGCCAGTTCCCCCTCGCCTATTTCACCCCTCCACTTT. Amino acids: CASSPSPISPLHF.

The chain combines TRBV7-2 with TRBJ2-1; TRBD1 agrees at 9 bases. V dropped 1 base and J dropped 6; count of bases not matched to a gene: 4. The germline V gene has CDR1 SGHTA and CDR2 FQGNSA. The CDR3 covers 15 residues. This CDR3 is CASSLVVTGGNEQFF. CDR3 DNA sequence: TGTGCCAGCAGCTTAGTAGTGACAGGGGGCAATGAGCAGTTCTTC.

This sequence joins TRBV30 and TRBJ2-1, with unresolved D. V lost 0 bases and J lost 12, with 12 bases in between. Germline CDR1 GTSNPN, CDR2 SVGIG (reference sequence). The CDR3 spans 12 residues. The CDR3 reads CAWSVLRTLQFF. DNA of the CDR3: TGTGCCTGGAGTGTACTGAGGACCTTGCAGTTCTTC. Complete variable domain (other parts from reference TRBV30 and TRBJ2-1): SQTIHQWPATLVQPVGSPLSLECTVEGTSNPNLYWYRQAAGRGLQLLFYSVGIGQISSEVPQNLSASRPQDRQFILSSKKLLLSDSGFYLCAWSVLRTLQFFGPGTRLTVL.

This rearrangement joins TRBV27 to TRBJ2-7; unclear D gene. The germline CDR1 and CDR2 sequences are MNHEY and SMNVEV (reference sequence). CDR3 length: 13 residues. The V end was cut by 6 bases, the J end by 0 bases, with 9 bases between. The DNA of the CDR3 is TGTGCCAGCAGGGATACAAACTCCTACGAGCAGTACTTC. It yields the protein CASRDTNSYEQYF.

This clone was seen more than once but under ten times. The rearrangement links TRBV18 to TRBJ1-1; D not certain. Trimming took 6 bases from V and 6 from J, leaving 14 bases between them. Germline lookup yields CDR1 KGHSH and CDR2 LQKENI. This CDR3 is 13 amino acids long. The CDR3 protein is CASSRDTGAEAFF. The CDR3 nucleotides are TGTGCCAGCTCTCGTGACACCGGGGCTGAAGCTTTCTTT.

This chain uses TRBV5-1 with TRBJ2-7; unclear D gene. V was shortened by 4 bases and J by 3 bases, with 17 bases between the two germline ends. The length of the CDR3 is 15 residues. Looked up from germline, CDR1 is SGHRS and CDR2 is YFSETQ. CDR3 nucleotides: TGCGCCAGCAGCCCGCAAGTGACTCCCTACTACGAGCAGTACTTC. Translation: CASSPQVTPYYEQYF. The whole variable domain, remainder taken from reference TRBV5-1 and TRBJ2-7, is KAGVTQTPRYLIKTRGQQVTLSCSPISGHRSVSWYQQTPGQGLQFLFEYFSETQRNKGNFPGRFSGRQFSNSRSEMNVSTLELGDSALYLCASSPQVTPYYEQYFGPGTRLTVT.

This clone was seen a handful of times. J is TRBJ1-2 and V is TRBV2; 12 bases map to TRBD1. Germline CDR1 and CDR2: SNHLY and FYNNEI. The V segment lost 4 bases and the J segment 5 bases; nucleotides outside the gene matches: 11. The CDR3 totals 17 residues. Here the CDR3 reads CASSVLGGQGARYGYTF. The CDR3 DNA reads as TGTGCCAGCAGTGTCCTTGGGGGACAGGGGGCTAGGTATGGCTACACCTTC.

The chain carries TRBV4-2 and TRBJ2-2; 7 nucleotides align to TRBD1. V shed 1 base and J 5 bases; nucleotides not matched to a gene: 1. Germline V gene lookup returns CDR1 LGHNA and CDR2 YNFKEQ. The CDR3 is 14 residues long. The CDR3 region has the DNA TGTGCCAGCAGCCAAGTACAGGGGACCGGGGAGCTGTTTTTT. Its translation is CASSQVQGTGELFF.

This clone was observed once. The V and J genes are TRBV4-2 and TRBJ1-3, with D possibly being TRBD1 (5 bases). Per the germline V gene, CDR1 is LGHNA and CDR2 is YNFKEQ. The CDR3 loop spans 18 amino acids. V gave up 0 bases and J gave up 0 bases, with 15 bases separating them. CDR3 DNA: TGTGCCAGCAGCCAAGATTTGCGGGGACGCAGCTCTGGAAACACCATATATTTT. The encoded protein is CASSQDLRGRSSGNTIYF.

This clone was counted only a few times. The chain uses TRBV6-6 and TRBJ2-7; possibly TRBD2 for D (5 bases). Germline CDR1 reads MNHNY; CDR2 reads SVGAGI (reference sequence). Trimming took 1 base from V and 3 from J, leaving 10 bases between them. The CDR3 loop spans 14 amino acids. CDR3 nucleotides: TGTGCCAGCAGTTACTTTTTTGGACTCTACGAGCAGTACTTC. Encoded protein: CASSYFFGLYEQYF.

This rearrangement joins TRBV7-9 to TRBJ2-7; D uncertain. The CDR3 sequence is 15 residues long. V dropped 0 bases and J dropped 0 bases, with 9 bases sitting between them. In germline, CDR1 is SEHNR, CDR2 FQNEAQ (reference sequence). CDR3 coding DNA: TGTGCCAGCAGCTTAGCCGCAGGACCCTCCTACGAGCAGTACTTC. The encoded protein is CASSLAAGPSYEQYF.

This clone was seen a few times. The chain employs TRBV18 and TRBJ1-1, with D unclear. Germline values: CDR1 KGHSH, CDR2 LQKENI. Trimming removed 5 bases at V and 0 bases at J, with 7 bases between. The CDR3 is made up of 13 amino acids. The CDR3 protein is CASSSDLNTEAFF. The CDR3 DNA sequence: TGTGCCAGCTCATCAGACTTGAACACTGAAGCTTTCTTT.

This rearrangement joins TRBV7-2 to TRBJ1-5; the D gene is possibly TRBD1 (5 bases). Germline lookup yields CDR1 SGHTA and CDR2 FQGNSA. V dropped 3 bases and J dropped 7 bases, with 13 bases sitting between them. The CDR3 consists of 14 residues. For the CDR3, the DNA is TGTGCCAGCAGCTTGCAGGGAAGCTGGCAGCCCCAGCATTTT. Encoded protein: CASSLQGSWQPQHF.

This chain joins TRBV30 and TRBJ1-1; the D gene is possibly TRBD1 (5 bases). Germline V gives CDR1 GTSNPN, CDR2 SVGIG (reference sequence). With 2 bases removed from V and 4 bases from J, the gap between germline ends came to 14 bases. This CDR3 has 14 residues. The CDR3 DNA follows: TGTGCCTGGAGTCCCAATCTGAGGGGCACTGAAGCTTTCTTT. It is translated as CAWSPNLRGTEAFF.

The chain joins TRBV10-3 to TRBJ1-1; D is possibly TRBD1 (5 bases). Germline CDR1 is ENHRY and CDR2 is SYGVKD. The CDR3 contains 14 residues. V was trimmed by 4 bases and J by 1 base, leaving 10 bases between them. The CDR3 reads CAISGAGRNTEAFF. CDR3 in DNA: TGTGCCATCAGTGGGGCAGGGAGGAACACTGAAGCTTTCTTT.

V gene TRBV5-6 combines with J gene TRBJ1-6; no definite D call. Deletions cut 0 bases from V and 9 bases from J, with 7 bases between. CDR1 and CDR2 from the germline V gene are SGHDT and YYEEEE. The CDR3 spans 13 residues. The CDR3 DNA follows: TGTGCCAGCAGCTTGGGGAGTCTTTCACCCCTCCACTTT. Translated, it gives CASSLGSLSPLHF.

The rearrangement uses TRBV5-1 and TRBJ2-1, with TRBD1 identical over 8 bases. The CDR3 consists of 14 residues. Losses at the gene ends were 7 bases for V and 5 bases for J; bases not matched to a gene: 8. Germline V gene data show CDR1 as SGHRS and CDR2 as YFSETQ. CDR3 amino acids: CASRLGTGNNEQFF. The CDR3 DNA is TGCGCCAGCCGCCTCGGGACAGGAAACAATGAGCAGTTCTTC.

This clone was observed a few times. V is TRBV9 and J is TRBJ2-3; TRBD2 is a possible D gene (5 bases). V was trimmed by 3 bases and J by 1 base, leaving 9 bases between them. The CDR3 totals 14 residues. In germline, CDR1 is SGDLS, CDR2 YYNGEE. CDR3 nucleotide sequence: TGTGCCAGCAGCGCGGACTCGCGCACAGATACGCAGTATTTT. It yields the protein CASSADSRTDTQYF.

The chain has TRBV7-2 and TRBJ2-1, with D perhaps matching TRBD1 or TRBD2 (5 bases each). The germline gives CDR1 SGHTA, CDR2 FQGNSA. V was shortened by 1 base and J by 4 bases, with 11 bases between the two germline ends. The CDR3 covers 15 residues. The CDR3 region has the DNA TGTGCCAGCAGCTTAGGTGGGACCAATTACAATGAGCAGTTCTTC. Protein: CASSLGGTNYNEQFF.

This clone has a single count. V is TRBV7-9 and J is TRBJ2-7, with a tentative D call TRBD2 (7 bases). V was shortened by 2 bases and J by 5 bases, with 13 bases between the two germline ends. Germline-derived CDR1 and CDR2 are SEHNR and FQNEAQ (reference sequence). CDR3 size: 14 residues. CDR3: CASSLSGGLNEQYF. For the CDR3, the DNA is TGTGCCAGCAGCTTATCGGGGGGCTTGAACGAGCAGTACTTC. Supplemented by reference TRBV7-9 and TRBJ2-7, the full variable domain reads DTGVSQNPRHKITKRGQNVTFRCDPISEHNRLYWYRQTLGQGPEFLTYFQNEAQLEKSRLLSDRFSAERPKGSFSTLEIQRTEQGDSAMYLCASSLSGGLNEQYFGPGTRLTVT.

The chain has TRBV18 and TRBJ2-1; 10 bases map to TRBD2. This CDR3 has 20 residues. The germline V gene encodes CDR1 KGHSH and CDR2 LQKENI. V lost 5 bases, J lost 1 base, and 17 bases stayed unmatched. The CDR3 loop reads CASSGSGLSGRAWSYNEQFF. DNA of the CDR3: TGTGCCAGCTCAGGATCGGGCCTAAGCGGGAGGGCCTGGTCCTACAATGAGCAGTTCTTC.

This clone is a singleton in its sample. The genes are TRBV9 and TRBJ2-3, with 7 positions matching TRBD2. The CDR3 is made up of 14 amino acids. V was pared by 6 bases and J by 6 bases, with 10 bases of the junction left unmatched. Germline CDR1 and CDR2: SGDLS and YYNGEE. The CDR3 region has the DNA TGTGCCAGCACTCGAGCGGGGTGGGGGGATACGCAGTATTTT. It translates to CASTRAGWGDTQYF.